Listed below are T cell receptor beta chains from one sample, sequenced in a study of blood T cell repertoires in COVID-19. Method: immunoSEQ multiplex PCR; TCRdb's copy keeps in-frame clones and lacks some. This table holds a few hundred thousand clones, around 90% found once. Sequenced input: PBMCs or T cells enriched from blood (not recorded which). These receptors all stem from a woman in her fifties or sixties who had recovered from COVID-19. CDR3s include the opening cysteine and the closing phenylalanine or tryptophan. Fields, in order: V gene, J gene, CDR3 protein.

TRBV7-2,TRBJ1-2,CASSLGLAYGYTF
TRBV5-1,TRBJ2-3,CASRITGGDISSQYF
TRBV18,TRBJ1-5,CASSEGQGWPQHF
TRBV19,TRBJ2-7,CASRDRGAYEQYF
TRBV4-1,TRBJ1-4,CASSQTGRGRNEKLFF
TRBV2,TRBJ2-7,CASSEAQVVHEQYF
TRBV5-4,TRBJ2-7,CASSADRARQYF
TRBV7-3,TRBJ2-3,CASSLGGASDTQYF
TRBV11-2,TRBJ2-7,CASSLMLAAYEQYF
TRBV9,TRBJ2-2,CASSVLGGPSAGVYTGELFF
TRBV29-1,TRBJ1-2,CSVSPGYGYTF
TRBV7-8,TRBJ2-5,CASSLVASGSIFGETQYF
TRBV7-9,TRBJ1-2,CASSLTGKNGYTF
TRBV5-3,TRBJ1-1,CARSLRGKRETGVRDTEAFF
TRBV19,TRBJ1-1,CASKSVNTEAFF
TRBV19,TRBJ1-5,CASSTWPRDSGNQPQHF
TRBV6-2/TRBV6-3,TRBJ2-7,CASSYSSQGSYEQYF
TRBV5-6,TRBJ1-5,CASRKGQISNQPQHF
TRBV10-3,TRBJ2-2,CAIRGTSGSLSTGELFF
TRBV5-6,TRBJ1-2,CASSSRALYGYTF
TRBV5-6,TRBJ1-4,CASSPRTGDNEKLFF
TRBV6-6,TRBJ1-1,CASSLQGVTEAFF
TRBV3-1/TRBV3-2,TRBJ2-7,CASSQVHYGSEQYF
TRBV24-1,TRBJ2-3,CATSDPAGITDTQYF
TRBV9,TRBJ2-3,CASSGGRRSQPDTQYF
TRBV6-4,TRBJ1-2,CASSANKNYGYTF
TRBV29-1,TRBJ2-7,CSTPPCYEQYF
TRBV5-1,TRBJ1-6,CASSQQGQGWNNSPLHF
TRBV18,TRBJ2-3,CASSPLASGTDTQYF
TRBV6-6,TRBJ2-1,CASSYSIGRGYEQFF
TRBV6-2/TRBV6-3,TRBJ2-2,CASSYTRTGDRLSNTGELFF
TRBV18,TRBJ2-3,CASSPMVQRFTDTQYF
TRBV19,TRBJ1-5,CASSIGGADRGDPQHF
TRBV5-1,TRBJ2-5,CASSNSHSGDQETQYF
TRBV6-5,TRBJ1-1,CANHGGNTEAFF
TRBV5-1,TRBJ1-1,CASSLALDRGWGTEAFF
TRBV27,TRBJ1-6,CASGRSYNSPLHF
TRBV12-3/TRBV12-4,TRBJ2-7,CASSGRGRREQYF
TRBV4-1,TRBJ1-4,CASSQVRSEKLFF
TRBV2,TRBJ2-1,CASKGTRLRNEQFF